These 11 T cell receptor beta chains were sequenced from one sample in a study of PD-1 blockade in classical Hodgkin lymphoma. Clones were sequenced by immunoSEQ multiplex PCR, and TCRdb holds only the in-frame ones, with some missing. Seen here are around 10,000 clones, 60% to 85% observed once, and the top ten hold around 25%. All patients experienced relapse after autologous stem cell transplantation, and brentuximab vedotin exposure was variable. The sample consisted of peripheral blood mononuclear cells (PBMCs), taken at baseline. The receptors were gathered from a human donor with classical Hodgkin lymphoma.

The V and J genes are TRBV5-1 and TRBJ2-5; no firm D call. V was shortened by 2 bases and J by 1 base, with 9 bases between the two germline ends. Germline V lookup: CDR1 SGHRS, CDR2 YFSETQ. The CDR3 consists of 14 residues. In nucleotides, the CDR3 is TGCGCCAGCAGCTTCTCGGGCGGCCAAGAGACCCAGTACTTC. This sequence encodes CASSFSGGQETQYF.

V is TRBV6-5 and J is TRBJ1-2; a possible D gene is TRBD1 (5 bases). Trimming took 5 bases from V and 1 from J, leaving 11 bases between them. Looked up from germline, CDR1 is MNHEY and CDR2 is SVGAGI. The CDR3 loop spans 14 amino acids. Here the CDR3 reads CASSSYRSNYGYTF. The CDR3 region has the DNA TGTGCCAGCAGTAGCTACAGGAGTAACTATGGCTACACCTTC.

By sample fraction, this clone is medium-sized (0.01 to 0.1%). The chain employs TRBV28 and TRBJ2-2; 10 bases are shared with TRBD2. Germline CDR1 MDHEN, CDR2 SYDVKM. With V trimmed by 4 bases and J by 4 bases, 6 bases remained unmatched. The CDR3 runs to 16 residues. The CDR3 bases are TGTGCCAGCAGTTGGCTAGCGGGAGACGTCACCGGGGAGCTGTTTTTT. It translates to CASSWLAGDVTGELFF.

The rearrangement uses TRBV29-1 and TRBJ1-1, with 8 bases aligning to TRBD1. Germline CDR1 reads SQVTM; CDR2 reads ANQGSEA. Unmatched junction bases numbered 13, after V lost 7 bases and J lost 0 bases. The CDR3 runs 16 residues. CDR3 residues: CSAVPQTGVMNTEAFF. The CDR3 region has the DNA TGCAGCGCCGTACCTCAGACAGGGGTGATGAACACTGAAGCTTTCTTT.

The CDR3 DNA reads as TGCGCCAGCAGCGGTGGACGCGGGGGGAATGAAAAACTGTTTTTT. Amino acid sequence: CASSGGRGGNEKLFF. The rearrangement links TRBV5-1 to TRBJ1-4; tentatively, D is TRBD1 (5 bases). V was cut by 4 bases and J by 5 bases, with 15 bases left in between. The germline V gene encodes CDR1 SGHRS and CDR2 YFSETQ. The CDR3 has 15 amino acids. The full variable domain, in which reference TRBV5-1 and TRBJ1-4 provide the parts outside the CDR3, is KAGVTQTPRYLIKTRGQQVTLSCSPISGHRSVSWYQQTPGQGLQFLFEYFSETQRNKGNFPGRFSGRQFSNSRSEMNVSTLELGDSALYLCASSGGRGGNEKLFFGSGTQLSVL.

The rearrangement joins TRBV10-2 to TRBJ2-3, with D possibly matching TRBD2 (5 bases). With 7 bases removed from V and 1 base from J, the gap between germline ends came to 12 bases. Germline CDR1 and CDR2: WSHSY and SAAADI. The CDR3 consists of 14 residues. The CDR3 DNA sequence: TGCGCCAGCAATTCGGCGGGCCGCACAGATACGCAGTATTTT. Encoded protein: CASNSAGRTDTQYF.

This chain connects TRBV4-2 to TRBJ2-6, with D maybe TRBD2 (7 bases). This CDR3 has 18 residues. The germline V and J ends were trimmed by 4 bases and 0 bases, with 16 bases remaining between them. The germline V gene has CDR1 LGHNA and CDR2 YNFKEQ. CDR3 coding DNA: TGTGCCAGCAGCCCCCTTCCGGGGGGCTTCTCTGGGGCCAACGTCCTGACTTTC. Translating gives CASSPLPGGFSGANVLTF.

The V call is TRBV7-2, the J call TRBJ2-1; D remains ambiguous. CDR1 and CDR2 from the germline V gene are SGHTA and FQGNSA. V was cut by 4 bases and J by 15 bases, with 16 bases left in between. This CDR3 region has 12 residues. Here the CDR3 DNA reads TGTGCCAGCAGCTCCCCGGCCCCAAATGCGTTCTTC. Amino acid sequence: CASSSPAPNAFF. The full variable domain, with the rest looked up from reference TRBV7-2 and TRBJ2-1, is GAGVSQSPSNKVTEKGKDVELRCDPISGHTALYWYRQSLGQGLEFLIYFQGNSAPDKSGLPSDRFSAERTGGSVSTLTIQRTQQEDSAVYLCASSSPAPNAFFGPGTRLTVL.

The chain has TRBV19 and TRBJ1-1; TRBD1 agrees at 7 bases. Germline V gene lookup returns CDR1 LNHDA and CDR2 SQIVND (reference sequence). This CDR3 comprises 16 residues. Trimming removed 5 bases from V and 1 base from J; junction bases left unmatched: 10. The CDR3 here is CASSLMTGLTNTEAFF. The CDR3 DNA sequence: TGTGCCAGTAGTCTAATGACAGGGCTAACGAACACTGAAGCTTTCTTT.

This clone was seen a few times. V usage is TRBV15 and J usage is TRBJ1-1; no clear D. This CDR3 comprises 14 residues. Trimming cost V 3 bases and J 6 bases, with 14 bases left between them. Germline V lookup: CDR1 LNHNV, CDR2 YYDKDF (reference sequence). CDR3 sequence (DNA): TGTGCCACCAGCAGCAGAGGCCTTATGTCTGAAGCTTTCTTT. Protein product: CATSSRGLMSEAFF.

The chain has TRBV6-1 and TRBJ2-2; D is unclear. The CDR3 totals 16 residues. Looked up from germline, CDR1 is MNHNS and CDR2 is SASEGT. V lost 0 bases, J lost 8 bases, and 16 bases lay in between. CDR3 sequence (DNA): TGTGCCAGCAGTGAAGCCTTTTCCTTTTCCGCGGGGGAGCTGTTTTTT. Protein sequence: CASSEAFSFSAGELFF.